This entry concerns a single T cell receptor beta chain. This CDR3 contains 15 residues. The J segment lost 7 bases and the V segment lost 4 bases, leaving 9 bases of the junction unmatched. Germline V gives CDR1 SGHTA, CDR2 FQGNSA. Method: immunoSEQ multiplex PCR; TCRdb's copy keeps in-frame clones and lacks some. The repertoire consists of about 230,000 clones, with roughly 83% occurring once and the leading ten covering 2.5% to 3%. The record originates from a study of blood T cell repertoires in COVID-19. At the level of the study: In each case, the material was cDNA or gDNA derived from T cells, B-cell-depleted T cells, or PBMCs.

The TCR comes from a woman aged 70-85 years with active or convalescent COVID-19. The chain has TRBV7-2 and TRBJ1-3, with TRBD1 matching over 8 bases. Sequences were obtained from peripheral blood. CDR3 sequence reads: CASSSWTGLGNTIYF. CDR3 coding DNA: TGTGCCAGCAGCTCGTGGACAGGGTTGGGGAACACCATATATTTT.